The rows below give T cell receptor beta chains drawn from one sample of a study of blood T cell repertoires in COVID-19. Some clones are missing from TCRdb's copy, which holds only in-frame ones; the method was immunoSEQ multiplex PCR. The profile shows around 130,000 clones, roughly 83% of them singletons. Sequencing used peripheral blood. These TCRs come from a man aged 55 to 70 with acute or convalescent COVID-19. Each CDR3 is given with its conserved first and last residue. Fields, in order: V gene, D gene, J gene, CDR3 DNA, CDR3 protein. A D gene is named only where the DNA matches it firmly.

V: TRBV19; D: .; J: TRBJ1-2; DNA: TGTGCCAGTAGTCTGGCCTCCCTGGATGGCTACACCTTC; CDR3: CASSLASLDGYTF
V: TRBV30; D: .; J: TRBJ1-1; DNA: TGTGCCTGGAGTGGGGGCAGAGACACTGAAGCTTTCTTT; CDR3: CAWSGGRDTEAFF
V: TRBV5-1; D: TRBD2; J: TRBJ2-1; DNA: TGCGCCAGCAGCTCCGTGGTAGCGGGAGAAAGTGAGCAGTTCTTC; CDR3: CASSSVVAGESEQFF
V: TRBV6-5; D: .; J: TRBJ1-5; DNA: TGTGCCAGCCGGACACAGGGAATGGATCAGCCCCAGCATTTT; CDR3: CASRTQGMDQPQHF
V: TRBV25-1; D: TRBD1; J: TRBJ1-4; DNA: TGTGCCAGCAGTGAATATGGTGACAGGGGGCAAAAACTGTTTTTT; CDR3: CASSEYGDRGQKLFF
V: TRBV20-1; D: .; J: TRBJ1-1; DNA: TGCAGTGCTCACCTCACCCCGCGGGTTTTCTTT; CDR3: CSAHLTPRVFF
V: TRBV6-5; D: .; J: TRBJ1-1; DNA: TGTGCCAGCAGTTACCCTGACACTGAAGCTTTCTTT; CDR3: CASSYPDTEAFF
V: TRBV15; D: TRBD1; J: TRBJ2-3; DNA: TGTGCCACCAGCAGGGACAGGGCTGGTCAAGATACGCAGTATTTT; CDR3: CATSRDRAGQDTQYF
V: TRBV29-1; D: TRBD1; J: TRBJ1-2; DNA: TGCAGCGTTGATCGGACAGGGAGCGGCTACACCTTC; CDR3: CSVDRTGSGYTF
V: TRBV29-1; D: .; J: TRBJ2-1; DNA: TGCAGCGTTGGACTAGGATACAATGAGCAGTTCTTC; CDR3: CSVGLGYNEQFF
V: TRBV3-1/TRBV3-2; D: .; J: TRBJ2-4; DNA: TGTGCCAGCAGCCGCCTCGACCGGGAAACCATTCAGTACTTC; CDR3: CASSRLDRETIQYF
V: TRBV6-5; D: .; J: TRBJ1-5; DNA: TGTGCCAGCAGGCGGTCGGAAAATCAGCCCCAGCATTTT; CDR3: CASRRSENQPQHF
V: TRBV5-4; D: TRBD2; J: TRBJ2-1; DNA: TGTGCCAGCAGCTTGCAGCGGGGCTCCTACAATGAGCAGTTCTTC; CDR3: CASSLQRGSYNEQFF
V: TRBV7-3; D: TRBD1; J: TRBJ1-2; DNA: TGTGCCAGCAGCCCCGACAGGGTGGTCGGCTACACCTTC; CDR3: CASSPDRVVGYTF
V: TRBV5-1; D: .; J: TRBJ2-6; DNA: TGCGCCAGCACCCCGACAATCTCTGGGGCCAACGTCCTGACTTTC; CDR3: CASTPTISGANVLTF
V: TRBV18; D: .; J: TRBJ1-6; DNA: TGTGCCAGCTCACCAGAAAACTCGTATAATTCACCCCTCCACTTT; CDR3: CASSPENSYNSPLHF